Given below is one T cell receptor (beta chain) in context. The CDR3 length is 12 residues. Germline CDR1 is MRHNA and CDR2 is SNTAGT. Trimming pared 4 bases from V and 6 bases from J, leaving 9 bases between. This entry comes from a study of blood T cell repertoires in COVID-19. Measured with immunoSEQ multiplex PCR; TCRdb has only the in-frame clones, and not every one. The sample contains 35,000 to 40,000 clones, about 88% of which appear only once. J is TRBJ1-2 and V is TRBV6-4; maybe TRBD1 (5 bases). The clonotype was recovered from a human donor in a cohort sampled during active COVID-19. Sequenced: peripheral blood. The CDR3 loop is CASSGVGDGYTF. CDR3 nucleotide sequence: TGTGCCAGCAGTGGAGTAGGGGATGGCTACACCTTC.